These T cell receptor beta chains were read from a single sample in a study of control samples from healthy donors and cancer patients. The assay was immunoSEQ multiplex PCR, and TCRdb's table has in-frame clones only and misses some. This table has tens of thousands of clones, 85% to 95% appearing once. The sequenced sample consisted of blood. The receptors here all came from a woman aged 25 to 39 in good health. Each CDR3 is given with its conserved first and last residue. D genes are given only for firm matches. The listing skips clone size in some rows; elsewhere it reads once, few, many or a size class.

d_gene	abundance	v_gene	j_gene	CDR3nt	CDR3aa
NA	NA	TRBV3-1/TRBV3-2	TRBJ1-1	TGTGCCAGCAGCCAAGTGATTGGAACTGAAGCTTTCTTT	CASSQVIGTEAFF
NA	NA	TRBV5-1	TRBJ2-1	TGCGCCAGCAGCTTCCCCGACCAACCCCAAATGGATGAGCAGTTCTTC	CASSFPDQPQMDEQFF
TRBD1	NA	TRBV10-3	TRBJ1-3	TGTGCCATCTCGCTCTTAGGTCAGGGGGCTGGAAACACCATATATTTT	CAISLLGQGAGNTIYF
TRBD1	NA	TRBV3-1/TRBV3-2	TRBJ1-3	TGTGCCAGCAGCCAACCAAATCGACAGGGGTTATTTTCTGGAAACACCATATATTTT	CASSQPNRQGLFSGNTIYF
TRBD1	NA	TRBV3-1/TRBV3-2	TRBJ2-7	TGTGCCAGCAGCCAAGGGGACAGCTCCTACGAGCAGTACTTC	CASSQGDSSYEQYF
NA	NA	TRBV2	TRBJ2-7	TGTGCCAGCAGTGGTCGGACAGATTACGAGCAGTACTTC	CASSGRTDYEQYF
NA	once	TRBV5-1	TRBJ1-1	TGCGCCAGCAGCTTGGGTGACAGGAACACTGAAGCTTTCTTT	CASSLGDRNTEAFF
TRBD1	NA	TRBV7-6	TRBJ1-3	TGTGCCAGCAGCTTAGGACAGGGCTATGGAAACACCATATATTTT	CASSLGQGYGNTIYF
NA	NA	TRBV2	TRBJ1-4	TGTGCCAGCAGGCAGGACCCTAATGAAAAACTGTTTTTT	CASRQDPNEKLFF
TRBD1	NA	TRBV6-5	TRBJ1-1	TGTGCCAGCAGAAGCGGACAGGGGAGGTACACTGAAGCTTTCTTT	CASRSGQGRYTEAFF
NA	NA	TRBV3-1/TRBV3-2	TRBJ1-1	TGTGCCAGCAGCCGTGCATTAAGGGGGAGTACTGAAGCTTTCTTT	CASSRALRGSTEAFF
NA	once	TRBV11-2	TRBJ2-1	TGTGCCAGCAGCTTATCGGGGTACTCCTACAATGAGCAGTTCTTC	CASSLSGYSYNEQFF
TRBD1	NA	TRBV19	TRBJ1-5	TGTGCCAGTCAGCGGACAGGGGTCCGATATAGCAATCAGCCCCAGCATTTT	CASQRTGVRYSNQPQHF
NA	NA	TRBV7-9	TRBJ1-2	TGTGCCAGCAGCCAGACAGGAATCTATGGCTACACCTTC	CASSQTGIYGYTF
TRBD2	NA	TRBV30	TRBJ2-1	TGTGCCTGGAGCGACGAGTCCCGGGGGGGCAGGAGTGAGCAGTTCTTC	CAWSDESRGGRSEQFF
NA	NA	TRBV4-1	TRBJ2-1	TGCGCCAGCAGCCACCCTCTCCAGGGGCGCTGGAATGAGCAGTTCTTC	CASSHPLQGRWNEQFF
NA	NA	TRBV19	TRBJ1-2	TGTGCCAGTAGCGCCAGGGCTGCTAATTTGCCATATGGCTACACCTTC	CASSARAANLPYGYTF
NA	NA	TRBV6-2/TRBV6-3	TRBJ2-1	TGTGCCAGCAGTTACGAGAGGTCTTCCTACAATGAGCAGTTCTTC	CASSYERSSYNEQFF
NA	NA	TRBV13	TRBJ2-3	TGTGCCAGCAGCTTAGTACCGAATACAGGATTCACAGATACGCAGTATTTT	CASSLVPNTGFTDTQYF
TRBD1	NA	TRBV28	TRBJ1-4	TGTGCCAGCTGCCCGGGACAGGGGCGTGAAAAACTGTTTTTT	CASCPGQGREKLFF
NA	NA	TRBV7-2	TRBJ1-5	TGTGCCAGCAGCTTAATGCATCAGAAAAATCAGCCCCAGCATTTT	CASSLMHQKNQPQHF
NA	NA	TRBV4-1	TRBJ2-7	TGCGCCAGCAGCCAAGTCGATATGGGCCTCCCCCGAGGCGAGCAGTACTTC	CASSQVDMGLPRGEQYF
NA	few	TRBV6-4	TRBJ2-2	TGTGCCAGCAGTGACTCGGCAGATAACACCGGGGAGCTGTTTTTT	CASSDSADNTGELFF
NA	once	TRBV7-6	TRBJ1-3	TGTGCCAGCAGCTTGTTTCAGGGCTCTGGAAACACCATATATTTT	CASSLFQGSGNTIYF
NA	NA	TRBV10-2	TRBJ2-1	TGCGCCAGCAGTGAGGCCCATCCAGGGAGCTCCTACAATGAGCAGTTCTTC	CASSEAHPGSSYNEQFF
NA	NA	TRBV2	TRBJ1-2	TGTGCCAGTCTACCGGACAGAGAATATGGCTACACCTTC	CASLPDREYGYTF
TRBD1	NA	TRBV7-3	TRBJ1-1	TGTGCCAGCAGAACAGGGGACGCGAACACTGAAGCTTTCTTT	CASRTGDANTEAFF
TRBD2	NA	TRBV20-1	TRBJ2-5	TGCAGTGCTAGTATAGCGCGGGGGGGACCAAGGGAGACCCAGTACTTC	CSASIARGGPRETQYF
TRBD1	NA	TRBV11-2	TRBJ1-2	TGTGCCAGCAGCCGACAGGGATATGGCTACACCTTC	CASSRQGYGYTF
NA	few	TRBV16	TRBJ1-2	TGTGCCAGCAGCTACCGGGACAACCGTAACTATGGCTACACCTTC	CASSYRDNRNYGYTF
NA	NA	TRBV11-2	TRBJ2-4	TGTGCCAGCAGCTCGGGAATTCGGGACATTCAGTACTTC	CASSSGIRDIQYF
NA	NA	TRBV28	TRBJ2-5	TGTGCCAGCTGGGGGGTGCGGGAGACCCAGTACTTC	CASWGVRETQYF
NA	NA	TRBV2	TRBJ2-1	TGTGCCAGCAGCCCTCCCGAGGCTACCCCGAGGGATGAGCAGTTCTTC	CASSPPEATPRDEQFF
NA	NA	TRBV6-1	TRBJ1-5	TGTGCCAGCAGTGAAGTCATGGGGAAGGATCAGCCCCAGCATTTT	CASSEVMGKDQPQHF
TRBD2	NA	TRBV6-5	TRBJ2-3	TGTGCCAGCAGGACACTAGCGGGGGATCCAGATACGCAGTATTTT	CASRTLAGDPDTQYF
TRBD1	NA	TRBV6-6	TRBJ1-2	TGTGCCAGCAGTTACTCCGACAGGGCCTATGGCTACACCTTC	CASSYSDRAYGYTF
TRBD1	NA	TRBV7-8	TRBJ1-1	TGTGCCAGCAGCCTCCTAGCGGGACAGGTTGGGACTGAAGCTTTCTTT	CASSLLAGQVGTEAFF
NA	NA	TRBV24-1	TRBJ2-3	TGTGCCACCAGTGACCTTAAGGGGGATACGCAGTATTTT	CATSDLKGDTQYF
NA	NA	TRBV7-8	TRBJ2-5	TGTGCCAGCAGCCAGGGGGGGGGAGTCCAAGAGACCCAGTACTTC	CASSQGGGVQETQYF
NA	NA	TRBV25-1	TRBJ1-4	TGTGCCAGCAGTGAGCCTACGGATCTTGAAAAACTGTTTTTT	CASSEPTDLEKLFF
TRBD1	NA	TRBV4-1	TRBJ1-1	TGCGCCAGCAGCCAAGACGGGACAGGGGCAGCGAACACTGAAGCTTTCTTT	CASSQDGTGAANTEAFF
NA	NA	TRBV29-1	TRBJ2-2	TGCAGCGTTGAAGATCAGAAGGGGTACACCGGGGAGCTGTTTTTT	CSVEDQKGYTGELFF
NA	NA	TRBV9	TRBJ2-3	TGTGCCAGCAGCTCATATTTTGTGAGCGATACGCAGTATTTT	CASSSYFVSDTQYF
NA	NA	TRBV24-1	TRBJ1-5	TGTGCCACCAGTGATTCAGGGGCTAGCAATCAGCCCCAGCATTTT	CATSDSGASNQPQHF
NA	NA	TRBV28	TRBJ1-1	TGTGCCAGCAGTTTCCCAGGGGCCCTGGAAGCTTTCTTT	CASSFPGALEAFF